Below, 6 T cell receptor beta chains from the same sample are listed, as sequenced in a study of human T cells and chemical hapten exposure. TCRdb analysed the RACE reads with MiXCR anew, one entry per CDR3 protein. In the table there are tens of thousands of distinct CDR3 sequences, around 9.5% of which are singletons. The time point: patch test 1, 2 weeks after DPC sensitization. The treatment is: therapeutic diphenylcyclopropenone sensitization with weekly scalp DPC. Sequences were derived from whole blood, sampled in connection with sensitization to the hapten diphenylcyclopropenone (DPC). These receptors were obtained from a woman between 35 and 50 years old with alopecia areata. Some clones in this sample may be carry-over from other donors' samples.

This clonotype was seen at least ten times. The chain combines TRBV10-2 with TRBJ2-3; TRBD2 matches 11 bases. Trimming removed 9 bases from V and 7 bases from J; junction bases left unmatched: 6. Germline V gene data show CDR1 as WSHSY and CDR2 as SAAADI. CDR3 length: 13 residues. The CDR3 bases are TGCGCCAGTCATAGCGGGGGGGCTAATACGCAGTATTTT. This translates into CASHSGGANTQYF.

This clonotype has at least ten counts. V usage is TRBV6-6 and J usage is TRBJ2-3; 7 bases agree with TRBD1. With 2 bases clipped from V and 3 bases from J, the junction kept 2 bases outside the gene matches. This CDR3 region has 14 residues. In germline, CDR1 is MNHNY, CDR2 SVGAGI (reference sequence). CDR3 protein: CASSYTGQTDTQYF. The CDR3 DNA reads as TGTGCCAGCAGTTACACGGGACAGACAGATACGCAGTATTTT.

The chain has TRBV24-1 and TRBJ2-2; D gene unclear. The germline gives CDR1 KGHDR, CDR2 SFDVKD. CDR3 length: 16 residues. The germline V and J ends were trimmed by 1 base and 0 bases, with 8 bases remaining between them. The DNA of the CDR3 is TGTGCCACCAGTGATTTACCACAGTCGAACACCGGGGAGCTGTTTTTT. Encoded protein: CATSDLPQSNTGELFF.

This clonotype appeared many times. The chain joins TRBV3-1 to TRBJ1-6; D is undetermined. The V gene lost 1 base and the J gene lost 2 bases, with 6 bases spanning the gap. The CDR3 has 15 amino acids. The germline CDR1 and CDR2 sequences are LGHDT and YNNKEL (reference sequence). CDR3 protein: CASSQGGTYNSPLHF. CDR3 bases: TGTGCCAGCAGCCAAGGGGGAACCTATAATTCACCCCTCCACTTT.

The CDR3 sequence: CASSFGTVSSPLHF. CDR3 nucleotide sequence: TGTGCCAGCAGCTTTGGGACAGTGTCTTCACCCCTCCACTTT. This chain uses TRBV11-2 with TRBJ1-6; TRBD1 agrees at 7 bases. The CDR3 extends over 14 amino acids. CDR1 and CDR2 from the germline V gene are SGHAT and FQNNGV. V shed 3 bases and J 9 bases; nucleotides not matched to a gene: 5. Full variable domain (missing parts from reference TRBV11-2 and TRBJ1-6): EAGVAQSPRYKIIEKRQSVAFWCNPISGHATLYWYQQILGQGPKLLIQFQNNGVVDDSQLPKDRFSAERLKGVDSTLKIQPAKLEDSAVYLCASSFGTVSSPLHFGNGTRLTVT.

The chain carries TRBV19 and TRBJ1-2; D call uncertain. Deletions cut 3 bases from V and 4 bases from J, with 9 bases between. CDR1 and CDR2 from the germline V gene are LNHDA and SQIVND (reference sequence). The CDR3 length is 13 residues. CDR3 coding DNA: TGTGCCAGTAGTATTGTACAGACCTATGGCTACACCTTC. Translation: CASSIVQTYGYTF.